This TCR beta chain is from a study of graft-versus-host responses after intestinal transplantation. Study-wide context: Those transplanted obtained multivisceral, liver-intestinal, or isolated intestinal grafts. The recipients all started with anti-thymocyte globulin induction and then took tacrolimus and steroids for about three years.

Between the trimmed V and J ends, which lost 0 bases and 2 bases, there was a span of 11 bases. Germline V gene lookup returns CDR1 MNHEY and CDR2 SVGAGI. The CDR3 spans 16 residues. Clones were sequenced by immunoSEQ multiplex PCR, and TCRdb holds only the in-frame ones, with some missing. Of about 98,000 clones in the sample, 86% were seen once. With regard to this clone: The antigen is not known.

Study observations and caveats: GvH clonotypes were identified within recipient marrow, with a subset emerging first in ileum or blood.

Material: PBMCs, obtained 255 days after intestinal transplant. This sequence joins TRBV6-5 and TRBJ2-1; D gene uncertain. This receptor was obtained from a human patient who received an intestinal transplant, so some T cells may come from the graft donor. Written as DNA, the CDR3 is TGTGCCAGCAGTTACTCAGCCGGCGGACCCTACAATGAGCAGTTCTTC. Residues: CASSYSAGGPYNEQFF.